A single sample is the source of the 29 T cell receptor beta chains below, sequenced in a study of blood T cells in healthy people across ages. The authors ran a second PCR of about 6 to 11 cycles using a sample-barcoded 5' primer and a J-beta primer mix. TCRdb re-derived calls from the 5' RACE reads in MiXCR, one entry per CDR3 protein. The sample lists roughly 2 million distinct CDR3 sequences, approximately 50% occurring once. Source material: blood. These receptors were obtained from a woman between 40 and 50 years old in good health.

This clonotype was observed once. Here the CDR3 DNA reads TGTGCCAGCAGCGTAGCAACTAGCGGGGGGGTGACCAAAAACATTCAGTACTTC. Residues: CASSVATSGGVTKNIQYF. The chain joins TRBV9 to TRBJ2-4; 13 positions agree with TRBD2. CDR3 length: 18 amino acids. Germline CDR1 and CDR2: SGDLS and YYNGEE. The J segment lost 2 bases and the V segment lost 0 bases, leaving 5 bases of the junction unmatched.

This clonotype was picked up a small number of times. CDR3 region: CASSPTGTAPNYGYTF. The CDR3 DNA follows: TGTGCCAGCAGCCCTACCGGGACGGCCCCTAACTATGGCTACACCTTC. The chain couples TRBV6-5 to TRBJ1-2; perhaps TRBD1 as D (5 bases). Trimming left V 6 bases short and J 0 bases short, with 17 bases between. Germline lookup yields CDR1 MNHEY and CDR2 SVGAGI. CDR3 length equals 16 residues.

The chain has TRBV12-3 or TRBV12-4 and TRBJ2-1, with 10 positions matching TRBD1. The V segment lost 6 bases and the J segment 10 bases; nucleotides outside the gene matches: 6. This CDR3 is 13 amino acids long. In DNA form, the CDR3 reads TGTGCCAGCAGGGACAGGGGGGGTTACGAGCAGTTCTTC. Translated: CASRDRGGYEQFF.

For this clonotype: One end of the junction does not line up with germline, which may come from a read error. This rearrangement joins TRBV4-1 to TRBJ2-3, with D perhaps TRBD1 or TRBD2 (5 bases each). Germline V gene data show CDR1 as MGHRA and CDR2 as YSYEKL. This CDR3 contains 17 residues. The CDR3 DNA reads TGCGCCAGCAGCCAAGATGGGCCCGGGGCCAGCACGGATACGCAGTATTTT. It specifies CASSQDGPGASTDTQYF.

This chain uses TRBV20-1 with TRBJ2-1; 10 nucleotides match TRBD1. The CDR3 length is 13 residues. Trimming cost V 3 bases and J 6 bases; bases outside gene matches: 2. Germline loops: CDR1 DFQATT, CDR2 SNEGSKA (reference sequence). The CDR3 spells CSASGDRGNEQFF. The CDR3, as DNA: TGCAGTGCTAGTGGGGACAGGGGCAATGAGCAGTTCTTC.

This clonotype has at least ten counts. The chain uses TRBV5-1 and TRBJ2-5; 10 bases are a match to TRBD2. The CDR3 is 16 residues long. In germline, CDR1 is SGHRS, CDR2 YFSETQ. The J segment lost 7 bases and the V segment lost 4 bases, leaving 13 bases of the junction unmatched. As DNA, the CDR3 is TGCGCCAGCAGCGCCTTCGCAGCGGGAGGGCCCGTGACCCAGTACTTC. Its protein product is CASSAFAAGGPVTQYF.

As for this clonotype: One end of the junction is discordant with germline, which a read error may explain. V gene TRBV4-2 combines with J gene TRBJ1-4; no clear D. Germline CDR1 is LGHNA and CDR2 is YNFKEQ. The CDR3 extends over 15 amino acids. CDR3: CASSPYSATNEKQFF. CDR3 in DNA: TGTGCCAGCAGCCCGTACAGTGCAACTAATGAAAAACAGTTTTTT.

The V gene is TRBV3-1, the J gene TRBJ2-1, with TRBD2 identical over 9 bases. V lost 3 bases, J lost 0 bases, and 15 bases stayed unmatched. Germline CDR1 reads LGHDT; CDR2 reads YNNKEL (reference sequence). The length of the CDR3 is 20 residues. The CDR3 bases are TGTGCCAGCAGCCACCGAAGGGCGCGGGGGGGCGATATCTCCTACAATGAGCAGTTCTTC. It translates to CASSHRRARGGDISYNEQFF.

This clonotype was counted between two and nine times. The chain uses TRBV7-2 and TRBJ2-5; a possible D gene is TRBD1 (5 bases). Germline assignment: CDR1 SGHTA and CDR2 FQGNSA. The V end was cut by 1 base, the J end by 1 base, with 10 bases between. The CDR3 covers 15 residues. CDR3 sequence reads: CASSLDRGSQETQYF. CDR3 in DNA: TGTGCCAGCAGCTTAGATAGGGGCAGCCAAGAGACCCAGTACTTC.

The rearrangement joins TRBV6-2 or TRBV6-3 to TRBJ2-7; D call uncertain. Germline V gene data show CDR1 as MNHEY and CDR2 as SVGEGT. This CDR3 contains 14 residues. V dropped 0 bases and J dropped 0 bases, with 6 bases sitting between them. CDR3 in DNA: TGTGCCAGCAGTTACTCAGGGTTCTCCTACGAGCAGTACTTC. Translation gives CASSYSGFSYEQYF.

This clonotype showed up just a few times. The J gene is TRBJ2-3, the V gene TRBV4-3; 7 bases are a match to TRBD2. The CDR3 has 16 amino acids. With 4 bases clipped from V and 3 bases from J, the junction kept 10 bases outside the gene matches. Looked up from germline, CDR1 is LGHNA and CDR2 is YSLEER. The DNA for the CDR3 is TGCGCCAGCAGCCGAGCGGGCGGGGGAGAGACAGATACGCAGTATTTT. Protein sequence: CASSRAGGGETDTQYF.

V usage is TRBV4-3 and J usage is TRBJ2-1; 9 bases fit TRBD1. J lost 5 bases, V lost 0 bases, and 8 bases had no gene match. Germline V gene data show CDR1 as LGHNA and CDR2 as YSLEER. CDR3 length: 17 amino acids. CDR3 DNA: TGCGCCAGCAGCCAAGATCGAGGGACAGGGTTCGACAATGAGCAGTTCTTC. This gives the protein CASSQDRGTGFDNEQFF.

Written as DNA, the CDR3 is TGCAGTGCTAACCCCTCGGGACGTCCGGGGAGCTCCTACAATGAGCAGTTCTTC. Protein: CSANPSGRPGSSYNEQFF. The chain links TRBV20-1 to TRBJ2-1; the D call may be TRBD1 or TRBD2 (5 bases each). Germline CDR1 reads DFQATT; CDR2 reads SNEGSKA (reference sequence). V was shortened by 4 bases and J by 0 bases, with 22 bases between the two germline ends. The CDR3 runs 18 residues.

Note on this clonotype: A junction end diverges from the germline sequence, so it may reflect a read error. The chain carries TRBV18 and TRBJ2-7; D not certain. The CDR3 consists of 15 residues. Germline CDR1 is KGHSH and CDR2 is LQKENI. The CDR3 DNA is TGTGCCAACTCACCAAGGAGAGCAGACTTCTACGAGCAGTACTTC. Translated: CANSPRRADFYEQYF.

This clonotype was counted only a few times. The gene calls are TRBV24-1 and TRBJ2-5; no definite D call. Germline V gene data show CDR1 as KGHDR and CDR2 as SFDVKD. V lost 4 bases and J 5 bases, leaving 13 bases between the germline ends. The CDR3 loop spans 14 amino acids. The CDR3 spells CATSELTLAETQYF. The CDR3 DNA follows: TGTGCCACCAGTGAGCTGACATTGGCCGAGACCCAGTACTTC.

The chain employs TRBV7-2 and TRBJ1-6; no clear D gene. The germline gives CDR1 SGHTA, CDR2 FQGNSA. With 4 bases removed from V and 0 bases from J, the gap between germline ends came to 13 bases. The CDR3 spans 17 residues. CDR3 bases: TGTGCCAGCAGCTCTCCTACGGTCAGCTCCTATAATTCACCCCTCCACTTT. Protein product: CASSSPTVSSYNSPLHF.

The rearrangement joins TRBV12-3 or TRBV12-4 to TRBJ2-6; TRBD1 is a possible D gene (6 bases). The CDR3 totals 16 residues. V lost 3 bases and J 4 bases, leaving 13 bases between the germline ends. The CDR3 nucleotides read TGTGCCAGCAGTTTTCGGACAGTCCCCGGGGCCAACGTCCTGACTTTC. As protein: CASSFRTVPGANVLTF.

This clonotype appeared many times. This sequence joins TRBV29-1 and TRBJ2-7, with D tentatively TRBD1 (5 bases). The CDR3 runs to 12 residues. Germline V gene sequence: CDR1 SQVTM, CDR2 ANQGSEA. Trimming pared 0 bases from V and 3 bases from J, leaving 6 bases between. CDR3 protein: CSVEEGVYEQYF. Written as DNA, the CDR3 is TGCAGCGTTGAAGAAGGGGTCTACGAGCAGTACTTC.

The table lists this clonotype with a few counts. This rearrangement joins TRBV28 to TRBJ2-3; D call uncertain. CDR3 length equals 15 residues. Between the trimmed V and J ends, which lost 4 bases and 1 base, there was a span of 12 bases. Germline V gives CDR1 MDHEN, CDR2 SYDVKM. In nucleotides, the CDR3 is TGTGCCAGCAGTTCCCCACGGATTCGCACAGATACGCAGTATTTT. It specifies CASSSPRIRTDTQYF. Full variable domain (missing parts from reference TRBV28 and TRBJ2-3): DVKVTQSSRYLVKRTGEKVFLECVQDMDHENMFWYRQDPGLGLRLIYFSYDVKMKEKGDIPEGYSVSREKKERFSLILESASTNQTSMYLCASSSPRIRTDTQYFGPGTRLTVL.

CDR3 coding DNA: TGTGCCAGCAGCATTGGGACTAACACTGAAGCTTTCTTT. As protein: CASSIGTNTEAFF. The chain carries TRBV11-2 and TRBJ1-1; D perhaps matches TRBD1 (5 bases). There are 13 residues in the CDR3. Trimming stripped 5 bases from V and 2 bases from J, with 9 bases between. The germline gives CDR1 SGHAT, CDR2 FQNNGV.

Notes on this clonotype: Compared with germline, one end of the junction differs, possibly owing to a read error. The chain combines TRBV4-3 with TRBJ2-6; the D gene is possibly TRBD2 (7 bases). Germline V gene data show CDR1 as LGHNA and CDR2 as YSLEER. The CDR3 runs to 18 residues. CDR3 in amino acids: CASSPSERAHAGANVLTF. As DNA, the CDR3 is TGCGCCAGCAGCCCCTCGGAAAGGGCCCATGCGGGGGCCAACGTCCTAACTTTC.

This clonotype has only a few counts. The J gene is TRBJ2-1, the V gene TRBV6-2 or TRBV6-3; 9 nucleotides match TRBD1. The V gene end was trimmed by 8 bases and the J gene end by 8 bases; junction bases not matched to a gene: 13. CDR3 size: 15 residues. CDR1 MNHEY and CDR2 SVGEGT come from the germline V gene. The CDR3 protein is CASGSTGQGSHEQFF. CDR3 nucleotide sequence: TGTGCCAGCGGCTCAACGGGACAGGGCTCCCATGAGCAGTTCTTC.

This clonotype has a handful of counts. V and J are TRBV10-3 and TRBJ1-2; D possibly corresponds to TRBD1 (5 bases). V was pared by 1 base and J by 4 bases, with 13 bases between. There are 15 residues in the CDR3. Per germline, CDR1 ENHRY and CDR2 SYGVKD. The CDR3 sequence is CAISELQGHGYGYTF. The CDR3 region has the DNA TGTGCCATCAGTGAGTTGCAGGGTCACGGCTATGGCTACACCTTC.

This rearrangement joins TRBV28 to TRBJ2-1, with 9 bases aligning to TRBD1. V trimming: 3 bases; J trimming: 3 bases; junction bases outside the gene matches: 6. Per the germline V gene, CDR1 is MDHEN and CDR2 is SYDVKM. CDR3 length: 16 residues. CDR3 DNA: TGTGCCAGCAGTTTCCTACCGGGACAGGGCTACAATGAGCAGTTCTTC. Protein sequence: CASSFLPGQGYNEQFF.

There are many counts of this clonotype. J is TRBJ2-5 and V is TRBV29-1, with D possibly matching TRBD2 (7 bases). Germline V gene data show CDR1 as SQVTM and CDR2 as ANQGSEA. V was pared by 3 bases and J by 5 bases, with 16 bases between. CDR3 size: 14 residues. The CDR3 DNA sequence: TGCAGCGTTGAGCGGGGGCCTCCACAGGAGACCCAGTACTTC. Amino acids: CSVERGPPQETQYF. Complete variable domain (other parts from reference TRBV29-1 and TRBJ2-5): SAVISQKPSRDICQRGTSLTIQCQVDSQVTMMFWYRQQPGQSLTLIATANQGSEATYESGFVIDKFPISRPNLTFSTLTVSNMSPEDSSIYLCSVERGPPQETQYFGPGTRLLVL.

This clonotype appeared once. This chain joins TRBV10-3 and TRBJ2-7; D is tentatively TRBD1 or TRBD2 (5 bases each). Germline loops: CDR1 ENHRY, CDR2 SYGVKD. V shed 4 bases and J shed 5 bases, with 15 bases lying between them. This CDR3 is built from 14 residues. The CDR3 protein is CAISAYGALDEQYF. For the CDR3, the DNA is TGTGCCATCAGTGCGTACGGGGCGCTGGACGAGCAGTACTTC.

This clonotype was observed a few times. The chain has TRBV15 and TRBJ1-2; D not resolved. V lost 5 bases to trimming and J lost 8 bases, with 18 bases between them. Germline loops: CDR1 LNHNV, CDR2 YYDKDF (reference sequence). This CDR3 is built from 14 residues. CDR3 nucleotides: TGTGCCACCAGCCGACGGACCGAACATCTGGGCTACACCTTC. The encoded protein is CATSRRTEHLGYTF.

This clonotype was seen more than once but under ten times. This chain links TRBV12-3 or TRBV12-4 with TRBJ1-5; maybe TRBD1 (5 bases). This CDR3 region has 14 residues. Trimming shortened V by 4 bases and J by 3 bases, and 10 bases separated the two germline ends. CDR3 in DNA: TGTGCCAGCAGTTACCCGGGGGACAATCAGCCCCAGCATTTT. Its protein is CASSYPGDNQPQHF.

This clonotype was recorded a few times. The chain couples TRBV20-1 to TRBJ2-7; a possible D gene is TRBD2 (6 bases). Trimming cost V 5 bases and J 3 bases, with 14 bases left between them. Germline V CDR1 and CDR2: DFQATT, SNEGSKA (reference sequence). This CDR3 has 13 residues. CDR3 nucleotide sequence: TGCAGTGCTGAGGGGACTTTCAACTACGAGCAGTACTTC. It translates to CSAEGTFNYEQYF.